The 25 T cell receptor beta chains below were found in one sample sequenced in a study of CD8 T cells in Susac syndrome. Random hexamers were used to reverse transcribe an amount of about 0.5 to 1 ug RNA. MiXCR, applied by TCRdb to the immunoSEQ multiplex PCR reads, yields one record per CDR3 protein. The sample shows about 66,000 distinct CDR3 sequences, around 96% of them seen only once. Sequenced input: CD8+ T cells from PBMCs. The receptors originated from a human donor with multiple sclerosis.

This clonotype was recorded only once. The rearrangement uses TRBV12-3 or TRBV12-4 and TRBJ2-1; no clear D. The CDR3 consists of 12 residues. V was trimmed by 6 bases and J by 5 bases, leaving 8 bases between them. CDR3 amino acids: CASRGLDNEQFF. The CDR3 nucleotides are TGTGCCAGCAGGGGCCTTGACAATGAGCAGTTCTTC.

V is TRBV29-1 and J is TRBJ2-7; D gene unclear. Trimming took off 0 bases at V and 2 bases at J, with 5 bases between the two ends. Germline CDR1 SQVTM, CDR2 ANQGSEA. This CDR3 region has 12 residues. The DNA of the CDR3 is TGCAGCGTTGAAGAATCGGCCTACGAGCAGTACTTC. Encoded protein: CSVEESAYEQYF.

The chain uses TRBV19 and TRBJ2-7, with D uncertain. V gave up 8 bases and J gave up 0 bases, with 11 bases separating them. Germline V CDR1 and CDR2: LNHDA, SQIVND (reference sequence). The CDR3 totals 13 residues. CDR3 sequence (DNA): TGTGCCAGTCCCGGTCCGCCCTCCTACGAGCAGTACTTC. It encodes CASPGPPSYEQYF. Supplemented by reference TRBV19 and TRBJ2-7, the full variable domain reads DGGITQSPKYLFRKEGQNVTLSCEQNLNHDAMYWYRQDPGQGLRLIYYSQIVNDFQKGDIAEGYSVSREKKESFPLTVTSAQKNPTAFYLCASPGPPSYEQYFGPGTRLTVT.

The chain uses TRBV3-1 and TRBJ2-7; 8 bases match TRBD2. The CDR3 sequence is 16 residues long. In germline, CDR1 is LGHDT, CDR2 YNNKEL (reference sequence). V shed 4 bases and J 2 bases; nucleotides not matched to a gene: 10. As DNA, the CDR3 is TGTGCCAGCAGCCCGCCGCTAGCGGGCCCAGCCTACGAGCAGTACTTC. Translated, it gives CASSPPLAGPAYEQYF.

The chain employs TRBV27 and TRBJ1-1; no reliable D call. The CDR3 contains 14 residues. V lost 0 bases to trimming and J lost 11 bases, with 16 bases between them. Germline CDR1 reads MNHEY; CDR2 reads SMNVEV (reference sequence). The CDR3 loop is CASSLSVTAPPAFF. The CDR3 DNA reads as TGTGCCAGCAGTTTATCGGTAACGGCACCTCCGGCTTTCTTT.

The chain carries TRBV15 and TRBJ1-2; D not resolved. The germline V and J ends were trimmed by 5 bases and 8 bases, with 18 bases remaining between them. CDR3 length equals 14 residues. Germline V gene lookup returns CDR1 LNHNV and CDR2 YYDKDF (reference sequence). The CDR3 region has the DNA TGTGCCACCAGCCTAGACCGCCAGGCCATCGGCTACACCTTC. This gives the protein CATSLDRQAIGYTF.

The chain links TRBV7-9 to TRBJ2-5; D perhaps matches TRBD2 (5 bases). This CDR3 region has 14 residues. V was clipped by 5 bases and J by 5 bases, with 15 bases between them. Germline CDR1 reads SEHNR; CDR2 reads FQNEAQ (reference sequence). The CDR3 sequence is CASSEPGPGETQYF. CDR3 in DNA: TGTGCCAGCAGCGAACCCGGGCCGGGGGAGACCCAGTACTTC.

This sequence joins TRBV30 and TRBJ2-7; 7 bases line up with TRBD1. CDR3 length: 13 residues. Germline CDR1 and CDR2: GTSNPN and SVGIG (reference sequence). V dropped 3 bases and J dropped 4; count of bases not matched to a gene: 6. Written as DNA, the CDR3 is TGTGCCTGGAGGATAGGGGGCCGGTACGAGCAGTACTTC. This translates into CAWRIGGRYEQYF.

The rearrangement uses TRBV20-1 and TRBJ2-6; D gene uncertain. There are 12 residues in the CDR3. Germline V gene lookup returns CDR1 DFQATT and CDR2 SNEGSKA (reference sequence). V was shortened by 5 bases and J by 1 base, with 3 bases between the two germline ends. CDR3 coding DNA: TGCAGTGCTCCATCTGGGGCCAACGTCCTGACTTTC. This sequence encodes CSAPSGANVLTF.

The gene calls are TRBV19 and TRBJ1-2; tentative D call: TRBD1 (6 bases). The CDR3 sequence is 18 residues long. V was shortened by 6 bases and J by 0 bases, with 23 bases between the two germline ends. Germline CDR1 reads LNHDA; CDR2 reads SQIVND (reference sequence). The CDR3, as DNA: TGTGCCAGTAGCCCCCTCGGGGACATTGGAGTTCCTAACTATGGCTACACCTTC. Amino acid sequence: CASSPLGDIGVPNYGYTF.

The chain has TRBV29-1 and TRBJ1-2; weak D call: TRBD1 (5 bases). V was cut by 4 bases and J by 6 bases, with 12 bases left in between. This CDR3 contains 12 residues. CDR1 SQVTM and CDR2 ANQGSEA come from the germline V gene. CDR3 DNA sequence: TGCAGCGTTGTAGGGAGAGGGGATGGCTACACCTTC. Translated, it gives CSVVGRGDGYTF.

This clonotype was detected only once. The gene calls are TRBV30 and TRBJ2-1; TRBD1 is a possible D gene (5 bases). Trimming stripped 4 bases from V and 4 bases from J, with 11 bases between. Germline values: CDR1 GTSNPN, CDR2 SVGIG (reference sequence). This CDR3 has 13 residues. The CDR3 DNA follows: TGTGCCTGGAATGGACAACAATACAATGAGCAGTTCTTC. Its protein product is CAWNGQQYNEQFF.

The chain couples TRBV12-3 or TRBV12-4 to TRBJ2-5; the D is unclear. The CDR3 is 14 residues long. V was trimmed by 5 bases and J by 4 bases, leaving 14 bases between them. DNA of the CDR3: TGTGCCAGCAGTCACCCACAAGTTACAGAGACCCAGTACTTC. Encoded protein: CASSHPQVTETQYF.

CDR3 DNA: TGTGCCAGCAGCTGGACAGGGATGAGCACAGATACGCAGTATTTT. Amino acid sequence: CASSWTGMSTDTQYF. The chain joins TRBV5-8 to TRBJ2-3; 8 nucleotides align to TRBD1. Germline CDR1 reads SGHTS; CDR2 reads YDEGEE. V was clipped by 3 bases and J by 0 bases; unmatched bases: 3. This CDR3 contains 15 residues.

This rearrangement joins TRBV29-1 to TRBJ2-1; tentative D call: TRBD1 (5 bases). Trimming took 3 bases from V and 9 from J, leaving 21 bases between them. Germline CDR1 SQVTM, CDR2 ANQGSEA. The CDR3 loop spans 15 amino acids. In DNA, the CDR3 is TGCAGCGTTGACGAATCCACAGGTGGGATGGGTGAGCAGTTCTTC. Its translation is CSVDESTGGMGEQFF.

This chain joins TRBV12-3 or TRBV12-4 and TRBJ2-1; TRBD1 matches 7 bases. V lost 3 bases to trimming and J lost 2 bases; unmatched junction nucleotides: 4. The CDR3 totals 15 residues. The DNA of the CDR3 is TGTGCCAGCAGTTTGTGGGACAGCACCTACAATGAGCAGTTCTTC. Translation gives CASSLWDSTYNEQFF.

The chain links TRBV7-3 to TRBJ2-5, with unresolved D. The length of the CDR3 is 15 residues. Germline V CDR1 and CDR2: SGHTA, FQGTGA. V gave up 0 bases and J gave up 5 bases, with 13 bases separating them. The CDR3 nucleotides are TGTGCCAGCAGCTTAACAGGGTTCAATGGGGAGACCCAGTACTTC. It translates to CASSLTGFNGETQYF.

The chain uses TRBV7-9 and TRBJ2-3; no firm D call. The CDR3 length is 18 residues. V lost 8 bases to trimming and J lost 4 bases, with 28 bases between them. Germline CDR1 is SEHNR and CDR2 is FQNEAQ (reference sequence). In DNA, the CDR3 is TGTGCCAGCGTGTCTCCCAAAGGTCCTCCTCCGTTATCAGATACGCAGTATTTT. The encoded protein is CASVSPKGPPPLSDTQYF. The entire variable domain, with the rest obtained from reference TRBV7-9 and TRBJ2-3, is as follows: DTGVSQNPRHKITKRGQNVTFRCDPISEHNRLYWYRQTLGQGPEFLTYFQNEAQLEKSRLLSDRFSAERPKGSFSTLEIQRTEQGDSAMYLCASVSPKGPPPLSDTQYFGPGTRLTVL.

This chain connects TRBV7-2 to TRBJ2-7, with 7 bases identical to TRBD1. From germline, CDR1 is SGHTA and CDR2 FQGNSA. CDR3 length: 14 residues. Trimming at V came to 1 base and at J to 1 base, leaving 1 base not matched to a gene. For the CDR3, the DNA is TGTGCCAGCAGCTTAGAGGGACAGTCCTACGAGCAGTACTTC. Amino acid sequence: CASSLEGQSYEQYF.

This clonotype was recorded a few times. The chain links TRBV6-6 to TRBJ2-7, with no clear D. Germline CDR1 is MNHNY and CDR2 is SVGAGI (reference sequence). This CDR3 contains 14 residues. V lost 4 bases to trimming and J lost 2 bases, with 12 bases between them. For the CDR3, the DNA is TGTGCCAGCAGTTTTTACGGGCAGGCCTACGAGCAGTACTTC. Amino acid sequence: CASSFYGQAYEQYF.

The V and J genes are TRBV27 and TRBJ2-1; 8 bases fit TRBD1. The CDR3 length is 14 residues. The trim removed 5 bases at V and 6 bases at J, leaving 6 bases unmatched. Germline CDR1 is MNHEY and CDR2 is SMNVEV (reference sequence). CDR3 in amino acids: CASSRTGLANEQFF. The CDR3, as DNA: TGTGCCAGCAGTAGGACAGGGCTCGCCAATGAGCAGTTCTTC.

This chain joins TRBV12-3 or TRBV12-4 and TRBJ1-2; D possibly corresponds to TRBD1 (5 bases). The V end was cut by 5 bases, the J end by 4 bases, with 14 bases between. The CDR3 is 14 residues long. The CDR3 nucleotides read TGTGCCAGCAGTCTTTCAGGGATCGGCTATGGCTACACCTTC. Translation: CASSLSGIGYGYTF.

The sample holds one count of this clonotype. The chain recombines TRBV29-1 with TRBJ2-1; D not resolved. The CDR3 is 12 residues long. The germline gives CDR1 SQVTM, CDR2 ANQGSEA. V lost 5 bases to trimming and J lost 5 bases, with 10 bases between them. CDR3 sequence (DNA): TGCAGCGTTTTCGCGGCGAACAATGAGCAGTTCTTC. Amino acids: CSVFAANNEQFF.

V gene TRBV27 combines with J gene TRBJ2-1; TRBD2 matches 7 bases. V lost 10 bases to trimming and J lost 4 bases; unmatched junction nucleotides: 7. Germline V CDR1 and CDR2: MNHEY, SMNVEV (reference sequence). CDR3 length: 13 amino acids. CDR3 region: CATTPGGYNEQFF. DNA for the CDR3: TGTGCCACCACCCCGGGGGGATACAATGAGCAGTTCTTC.

The chain combines TRBV24-1 with TRBJ2-5; D may be TRBD1 or TRBD2 (5 bases each). This CDR3 spans 14 amino acids. CDR1 is KGHDR, CDR2 SFDVKD, per germline. Trimming left V 4 bases short and J 4 bases short, with 12 bases between. The CDR3 region is CATSDQYGGETQYF. In DNA, the CDR3 is TGTGCCACCAGTGACCAATATGGGGGAGAGACCCAGTACTTC.